This passage covers 31 T cell receptor beta chains from one sample sequenced in a study of blood T cell repertoires in COVID-19. Clones were sequenced by immunoSEQ multiplex PCR, and TCRdb holds only the in-frame ones, with some missing. The data contain over 250,000 clones, roughly 86% of them seen just once; the ten biggest clones take up 2.3%. Sequenced material: peripheral blood. These receptors came from a woman in her 50s with acute or convalescent COVID-19.

The chain joins TRBV28 to TRBJ2-7, with D possibly matching TRBD2 (6 bases). This CDR3 spans 13 amino acids. Looked up from germline, CDR1 is MDHEN and CDR2 is SYDVKM. Trimming shortened V by 6 bases and J by 0 bases, and 9 bases separated the two germline ends. DNA for the CDR3: TGTGCCAGCAGCCTAGCGTCCTCCTACGAGCAGTACTTC. Amino acids: CASSLASSYEQYF.

V gene TRBV11-2 combines with J gene TRBJ2-7; 7 bases align to TRBD1. Germline V gives CDR1 SGHAT, CDR2 FQNNGV. V lost 1 base, J lost 5 bases, and 8 bases stayed unmatched. CDR3 size: 15 residues. CDR3 sequence (DNA): TGTGCCAGCAGCTTAGTGCCAGGGGGTGGCCACGAGCAGTACTTC. As protein: CASSLVPGGGHEQYF.

The chain recombines TRBV18 with TRBJ1-1, with a weak D call TRBD1 (6 bases). Germline CDR1 reads KGHSH; CDR2 reads LQKENI. Between the trimmed V and J ends, which lost 5 bases and 6 bases, there was a span of 16 bases. The CDR3 length is 14 residues. CDR3: CASSTGQKFAEAFF. DNA for the CDR3: TGTGCCAGCTCAACGGGACAAAAATTTGCTGAAGCTTTCTTT.

CDR3 protein: CASSRDRDEKLFF. The CDR3 DNA is TGTGCCAGCAGCCGGGACAGGGATGAAAAACTGTTTTTT. The J gene is TRBJ1-4, the V gene TRBV28; 9 bases match TRBD1. The CDR3 runs 13 residues. The junction had 2 bases not matched to a gene; V was cut back by 6 bases and J by 6 bases. Looked up from germline, CDR1 is MDHEN and CDR2 is SYDVKM.

The chain couples TRBV6-4 to TRBJ1-2; D remains ambiguous. Germline CDR1 and CDR2: MRHNA and SNTAGT. Trimming took 6 bases from V and 2 from J, leaving 10 bases between them. CDR3 size: 13 residues. Written as DNA, the CDR3 is TGTGCCAGCAGCCCACGGGAGAACTATGGCTACACCTTC. Encoded protein: CASSPRENYGYTF.

The CDR3 loop reads CASRSGGNYQPQHF. The CDR3 DNA reads TGTGCCAGCAGATCAGGGGGTAATTATCAGCCCCAGCATTTT. The chain is built from TRBV6-5 and TRBJ1-5; TRBD1 matches at 7 bases. Per the germline V gene, CDR1 is MNHEY and CDR2 is SVGAGI. With 6 bases clipped from V and 5 bases from J, the junction kept 7 bases outside the gene matches. The CDR3 has 14 amino acids.

The chain is built from TRBV7-9 and TRBJ2-7; 7 positions match TRBD1. Trimming at V came to 6 bases and at J to 0 bases, leaving 5 bases not matched to a gene. CDR3 length: 14 amino acids. From germline, CDR1 is SEHNR and CDR2 FQNEAQ (reference sequence). As DNA, the CDR3 is TGTGCCAGCAGGCAAACAGGGGTCTCCTACGAGCAGTACTTC. Amino acid sequence: CASRQTGVSYEQYF.

This clone showed up just a few times. This rearrangement joins TRBV6-5 to TRBJ1-2; D is uncertain. The V gene lost 6 bases and the J gene lost 8 bases, with 19 bases spanning the gap. The CDR3 extends over 14 amino acids. The germline CDR1 and CDR2 sequences are MNHEY and SVGAGI. CDR3 protein: CASSNALRGRGYTF. DNA for the CDR3: TGTGCCAGCAGCAACGCCCTGCGGGGAAGAGGCTACACCTTC.

A single count supports this clone. The rearrangement links TRBV28 to TRBJ1-2; D gene unclear. Germline V gives CDR1 MDHEN, CDR2 SYDVKM. The CDR3 covers 16 residues. The V and J ends lost 1 base and 4 bases respectively, with 16 bases between them. The CDR3 DNA reads as TGTGCCAGCAGTTTATACCTGGAGGGTTCGGGCTATGGCTACACCTTC. Translated: CASSLYLEGSGYGYTF.

The V call is TRBV27, the J call TRBJ2-2, with D possibly being TRBD2 (6 bases). Germline-derived CDR1 and CDR2 are MNHEY and SMNVEV (reference sequence). Deletions cut 5 bases from V and 6 bases from J, with 13 bases between. CDR3 length equals 14 residues. The CDR3 DNA is TGTGCCAGCAGTCCGACGGGAGTCCCCGGGGAGCTGTTTTTT. Its translation: CASSPTGVPGELFF.

The chain links TRBV3-1 (or the pseudogene TRBV3-2) to TRBJ2-7; TRBD2 might be the D (5 bases). The V and J ends lost 2 bases and 3 bases respectively, with 8 bases between them. From germline, CDR1 is LGHDT and CDR2 YNNKEL (reference sequence). This CDR3 comprises 13 residues. The CDR3 DNA sequence: TGTGCCAGCAGCCAAAGGGAGTTCTACGAGCAGTACTTC. Its translation is CASSQREFYEQYF.

This clone has more than one count but fewer than ten. This chain uses TRBV21-1 with TRBJ1-1; TRBD1, the table's D call, lacks a check against the DNA. TRBV21-1 is deemed a pseudogene. The CDR3 runs 15 residues. CDR3 nucleotides: TGTGCCAGCAGCAAAGAAAGGGGCATGAACACTGAAGCTTTCTTT. Translation gives CASSKERGMNTEAFF.

This clone was seen just once. V is TRBV11-1 and J is TRBJ2-3; D gene unclear. Trimming took 4 bases from V and 0 from J, leaving 8 bases between them. This CDR3 comprises 14 residues. Per the germline V gene, CDR1 is SGHAT and CDR2 is FQDESV (reference sequence). For the CDR3, the DNA is TGTGCCAGCAGCTACTTTATTAGCACAGATACGCAGTATTTT. Translated, it gives CASSYFISTDTQYF.

This chain connects TRBV27 to TRBJ2-5; 9 bases align to TRBD1. After removal of 6 bases from V and 2 bases from J, the junction contained 7 bases not matched to a gene. This CDR3 is 15 amino acids long. Germline values: CDR1 MNHEY, CDR2 SMNVEV (reference sequence). This CDR3 is CASSRDRVGQETQYF. CDR3 nucleotide sequence: TGTGCCAGCAGCCGGGACAGGGTTGGGCAAGAGACCCAGTACTTC.

The rearrangement links TRBV11-2 to TRBJ1-1; 9 bases agree with TRBD1. J gave up 5 bases and V 4 bases, and 5 bases lay outside the gene matches. The CDR3 totals 14 residues. Germline V gene data show CDR1 as SGHAT and CDR2 as FQNNGV. In DNA form, the CDR3 reads TGTGCCAGCAGCTGGGACAGGGCGGGAACTGAAGCTTTCTTT. The encoded protein is CASSWDRAGTEAFF.

V is TRBV19 and J is TRBJ1-5, with TRBD1 identical over 8 bases. Germline V gene sequence: CDR1 LNHDA, CDR2 SQIVND (reference sequence). The V and J ends lost 6 bases and 6 bases, in that order; junction bases with no gene match: 10. CDR3 length equals 15 residues. CDR3 amino acids: CASRNFRGRRQPQHF. CDR3 nucleotides: TGTGCCAGTAGAAACTTCAGGGGGCGCCGTCAGCCCCAGCATTTT.

The gene calls are TRBV11-3 and TRBJ2-3; weak D call: TRBD2 (6 bases). The CDR3 runs 15 residues. The germline V and J ends were trimmed by 2 bases and 1 base, with 10 bases remaining between them. CDR1 is SGHNT, CDR2 YENEEA, per germline. The CDR3 here is CASSLRASGTDTQYF. In nucleotides, the CDR3 is TGTGCCAGCAGCTTAAGGGCTAGCGGCACAGATACGCAGTATTTT.

The chain links TRBV7-8 to TRBJ1-5; D gene unclear. The V gene lost 3 bases and the J gene lost 9 bases, with 12 bases spanning the gap. Germline lookup yields CDR1 SGHVS and CDR2 FQNEAQ. The CDR3 covers 13 residues. CDR3 in DNA: TGTGCCAGCAGCTTTTCAGGTTCGAGGCCCCAGCATTTT. It codes for CASSFSGSRPQHF.

J is TRBJ1-5 and V is TRBV28; TRBD1 matches 8 bases. The V segment lost 9 bases and the J segment 5 bases; nucleotides outside the gene matches: 9. CDR1 is MDHEN and CDR2 is SYDVKM in the germline V gene. The CDR3 covers 14 residues. The CDR3 DNA sequence: TGTGCCAGTATCCAGGCAGGGGGCGATCAGCCCCAGCATTTT. It specifies CASIQAGGDQPQHF.

The V call is TRBV6-2 or TRBV6-3, the J call TRBJ2-1; 9 nucleotides agree with TRBD2. Germline loops: CDR1 MNHEY, CDR2 SVGEGT. The CDR3 totals 16 residues. With 2 bases clipped from V and 6 bases from J, the junction kept 8 bases outside the gene matches. The CDR3 here is CASSYPRAGGGNEQFF. DNA of the CDR3: TGTGCCAGCAGTTACCCACGGGCGGGAGGGGGCAATGAGCAGTTCTTC.

The chain combines TRBV30 with TRBJ1-5; 10 bases fit TRBD1. The CDR3 has 14 amino acids. From germline, CDR1 is GTSNPN and CDR2 SVGIG (reference sequence). Trimming removed 7 bases from V and 1 base from J; junction bases left unmatched: 4. CDR3 coding DNA: TGTGCCTTGTCGGACAGGGGGAGCAATCAGCCCCAGCATTTT. Protein product: CALSDRGSNQPQHF.

The chain has TRBV27 and TRBJ2-5; the D is unclear. Germline CDR1 MNHEY, CDR2 SMNVEV (reference sequence). Trimming shortened V by 0 bases and J by 0 bases, and 8 bases separated the two germline ends. CDR3 size: 15 residues. The CDR3 coding sequence is TGTGCCAGCAGTTTATCCCCCATGTACCAAGAGACCCAGTACTTC. This codes for CASSLSPMYQETQYF.

J is TRBJ2-5 and V is TRBV10-3; TRBD2 aligns across 9 bases. V lost 3 bases, J lost 3 bases, and 11 bases stayed unmatched. The CDR3 totals 17 residues. From germline, CDR1 is ENHRY and CDR2 SYGVKD. The CDR3 spells CAISEASGTRFKETQYF. CDR3 sequence (DNA): TGTGCCATCAGTGAAGCTAGCGGGACTAGGTTCAAAGAGACCCAGTACTTC.

The V and J genes are TRBV7-9 and TRBJ1-1; TRBD1 matches 8 bases. Germline CDR1 SEHNR, CDR2 FQNEAQ (reference sequence). The CDR3 length is 14 residues. The V gene end was trimmed by 5 bases and the J gene end by 2 bases; junction bases not matched to a gene: 4. This chain's CDR3 is CASSTRGPNTEAFF. CDR3 DNA sequence: TGTGCCAGCAGCACCAGGGGGCCCAACACTGAAGCTTTCTTT.

The chain combines TRBV30 with TRBJ2-5, with D perhaps matching TRBD2 (6 bases). Germline V gene lookup returns CDR1 GTSNPN and CDR2 SVGIG (reference sequence). Trimming took 1 base from V and 5 from J, leaving 14 bases between them. The CDR3 is made up of 14 amino acids. CDR3 sequence reads: CAWSEAPGEETQYF. In DNA, the CDR3 is TGTGCCTGGAGTGAGGCGCCGGGAGAGGAGACCCAGTACTTC.

The V gene is TRBV6-1, the J gene TRBJ2-6; a possible D gene is TRBD1 (5 bases). Germline V gene sequence: CDR1 MNHNS, CDR2 SASEGT. This CDR3 region has 14 residues. V lost 3 bases and J 2 bases, leaving 5 bases between the germline ends. In DNA, the CDR3 is TGTGCCAGCAGTGACAGGGCTGGGGCCAACGTCCTGACTTTC. Amino acids: CASSDRAGANVLTF.

J is TRBJ2-7 and V is TRBV7-2, with 11 bases that match TRBD2. With 6 bases clipped from V and 3 bases from J, the junction kept 4 bases outside the gene matches. The V gene's germline CDR1 is SGHTA and CDR2 FQGNSA. The CDR3 totals 14 residues. The CDR3 nucleotides are TGTGCCAGCAGACCCACTAGCGGGAGCTACGAGCAGTACTTC. Its protein is CASRPTSGSYEQYF.

This clone has only one observation. Other DNA sequences in the sample encode the same CDR3. The chain joins TRBV28 to TRBJ2-7, with D perhaps matching TRBD1 (7 bases). V gave up 3 bases and J gave up 1 base, with 13 bases separating them. Germline CDR1 MDHEN, CDR2 SYDVKM. The CDR3 loop spans 15 amino acids. The CDR3 region is CASSLGQGGSYEQYF. CDR3 DNA sequence: TGTGCCAGCAGTTTGGGGCAGGGGGGATCCTACGAGCAGTACTTC.

The rearrangement uses TRBV7-3 and TRBJ1-1, with D unclear. Trimming shortened V by 4 bases and J by 2 bases, and 11 bases separated the two germline ends. The CDR3 spans 14 residues. Per the germline V gene, CDR1 is SGHTA and CDR2 is FQGTGA. The CDR3 loop reads CASSSRMGNTEAFF. The CDR3 nucleotides are TGTGCCAGCAGCTCCCGTATGGGCAACACTGAAGCTTTCTTT.

The chain carries TRBV5-1 and TRBJ1-2; perhaps TRBD1 as D (5 bases). The CDR3 sequence is 15 residues long. V lost 3 bases to trimming and J lost 4 bases, with 16 bases between them. CDR1 is SGHRS, CDR2 YFSETQ, per germline. The chain's CDR3 is CASSSSWGSGYGYTF. CDR3 nucleotides: TGCGCCAGCAGCTCCTCGTGGGGCTCGGGCTATGGCTACACCTTC.

CDR3: CASRDRGAADTQYF. In nucleotides, the CDR3 is TGCGCCAGTCGGGACAGGGGAGCTGCAGATACGCAGTATTTT. The genes are TRBV5-1 and TRBJ2-3; 10 bases fit TRBD1. Trimming removed 8 bases from V and 4 bases from J; junction bases left unmatched: 7. This CDR3 is built from 14 residues. Per germline, CDR1 SGHRS and CDR2 YFSETQ.